What follows is one TCR beta chain and its context. Trimming shortened V by 3 bases and J by 7 bases, and 16 bases separated the two germline ends. Germline V CDR1 and CDR2: SEHNR, FQNEAQ (reference sequence). The CDR3 consists of 14 residues. In the study's own analysis: It was from reference gene primer amplification that nucleated cell counts were estimated. Some clones are missing from TCRdb's copy, which holds only in-frame ones; the method was immunoSEQ multiplex PCR. The V and J calls and the clone size are those of that table, but D and trimming were determined from the DNA. The sample carries a few hundred thousand clones, approximately 88% recorded once. This entry comes from a study of blood T cell repertoires in COVID-19.

This chain connects TRBV7-9 to TRBJ2-7, with D perhaps TRBD2 (5 bases). The sample taken for sequencing was peripheral blood. This clonotype originated in a woman aged 45-65 years with COVID-19, enrolled during active disease. For the CDR3, the DNA is TGTGCCAGCAGCTTTGGTCGGGCCCGACTAGAGCAGTACTTC. Translating it yields CASSFGRARLEQYF. The complete variable domain, with remaining parts taken from reference TRBV7-9 and TRBJ2-7, reads DTGVSQNPRHKITKRGQNVTFRCDPISEHNRLYWYRQTLGQGPEFLTYFQNEAQLEKSRLLSDRFSAERPKGSFSTLEIQRTEQGDSAMYLCASSFGRARLEQYFGPGTRLTVT.